This TCR beta chain was found in a study of cytomegalovirus exposure and HLA in healthy donors. The overall study: As an earlier analysis found, roughly 170 million T cells yielded about 100 million unique TCR beta sequences.

With 5 bases removed from V and 5 bases from J, the gap between germline ends came to 12 bases. The CDR3 runs to 13 residues. Germline V gene lookup returns CDR1 SGHNT and CDR2 YENEEA. Study-level results: A later analysis found TCR association rates differed by HLA locus, highest for DRB1 and lowest for HLA-C. Reportedly, HLA-A and HLA-B alleles of most subjects were accurately predicted from TCR beta. TRBV6-2, TRBV6-3 and some other V segments were unresolvable in 87-base-pair reads.

This PCR relied on a set of 60 Vbeta primers and 13 Jbeta primers. Using immunoSEQ multiplex PCR, the repertoire was profiled, and TCRdb retains in-frame clones only, with some absent. Of around 88,000 clones listed, roughly 70% were seen once; the top ten hold around 1.8%. Notes on this clone: Its antigen is unidentified.

Specimen: PBMCs. The V gene is TRBV11-3, the J gene TRBJ2-5; D may be TRBD2 (7 bases). The sequence derives from a male donor in good health and CMV-seronegative. In nucleotides, the CDR3 is TGTGCCAGCAGCAAGGGGGGGACTGAGACCCAGTACTTC. This translates into CASSKGGTETQYF.